These 20 T cell receptor beta chains came from one sample sequenced in a study of cytomegalovirus exposure and HLA in healthy donors. PCR primers comprised 60 Vbeta and 13 Jbeta primers. Clones were sequenced by immunoSEQ multiplex PCR, and TCRdb holds only the in-frame ones, with some missing. The sample lists fewer than 250,000 clones, 60% to 85% seen once, with less than 20% in the top ten. Sequenced input: PBMCs. The receptors here all came from a man between 35 and 55 years old in good health and CMV-seronegative.

Regarding this clone: An end of the junction differs from the germline gene, which may be a read error. The chain has TRBV7-9 and TRBJ1-1; D gene unclear. The CDR3 extends over 15 amino acids. CDR1 is SEHNR, CDR2 FQNEAQ, per germline (reference sequence). The CDR3 is CSSSLGGGTNTEAFF. CDR3 bases: TGTTCCAGCAGCTTAGGAGGCGGAACGAACACTGAAGCTTTCTTT. The whole variable domain, remainder taken from reference TRBV7-9 and TRBJ1-1, is DTGVSQNPRHKITKRGQNVTFRCDPISEHNRLYWYRQTLGQGPEFLTYFQNEAQLEKSRLLSDRFSAERPKGSFSTLEIQRTEQGDSAMYLCSSSLGGGTNTEAFFGQGTRLTVV.

This chain links TRBV27 with TRBJ2-5; the D gene is possibly TRBD2 (5 bases). V dropped 4 bases and J dropped 4 bases, with 16 bases sitting between them. This CDR3 contains 15 residues. The germline gives CDR1 MNHEY, CDR2 SMNVEV (reference sequence). CDR3 bases: TGTGCCAGCAGTTCGAGACCGGGAAGGAGAGAGACCCAGTACTTC. It specifies CASSSRPGRRETQYF.

The chain recombines TRBV9 with TRBJ2-1; a weak D match, TRBD2 (6 bases). V was pared by 1 base and J by 8 bases, with 13 bases between. Per germline, CDR1 SGDLS and CDR2 YYNGEE. The CDR3 has 14 residues. The CDR3: CASSVPMGGDEQFF. In DNA form, the CDR3 reads TGTGCCAGCAGCGTACCCATGGGCGGGGATGAGCAGTTCTTC. The whole variable domain, filled in from reference TRBV9 and TRBJ2-1, reads DSGVTQTPKHLITATGQRVTLRCSPRSGDLSVYWYQQSLDQGLQFLIQYYNGEERAKGNILERFSAQQFPDLHSELNLSSLELGDSALYFCASSVPMGGDEQFFGPGTRLTVL.

This chain joins TRBV19 and TRBJ1-5, with a possible D match to TRBD1 (5 bases). Between the trimmed V and J ends, which lost 7 bases and 0 bases, there was a span of 10 bases. This CDR3 spans 14 amino acids. Germline V gene sequence: CDR1 LNHDA, CDR2 SQIVND (reference sequence). In DNA, the CDR3 is TGTGCCAGTAATCGGGACTTTAGCAATCAGCCCCAGCATTTT. Translation: CASNRDFSNQPQHF.

V is TRBV7-2 and J is TRBJ2-7; TRBD2 aligns across 7 bases. The J segment lost 5 bases and the V segment lost 2 bases, leaving 12 bases of the junction unmatched. Germline lookup yields CDR1 SGHTA and CDR2 FQGNSA. The CDR3 extends over 16 amino acids. CDR3 residues: CASSLTGGRPSDEQYF. CDR3 DNA: TGTGCCAGCAGCTTAACGGGGGGAAGGCCCTCGGACGAGCAGTACTTC. Based on the CDR3 plus reference TRBV7-2 and TRBJ2-7, the full variable domain is GAGVSQSPSNKVTEKGKDVELRCDPISGHTALYWYRQSLGQGLEFLIYFQGNSAPDKSGLPSDRFSAERTGGSVSTLTIQRTQQEDSAVYLCASSLTGGRPSDEQYFGPGTRLTVT.

V gene TRBV7-3 combines with J gene TRBJ2-6, with TRBD1 identical over 8 bases. Per the germline V gene, CDR1 is SGHTA and CDR2 is FQGTGA. With 5 bases clipped from V and 2 bases from J, the junction kept 2 bases outside the gene matches. The CDR3 sequence is 15 residues long. The CDR3 bases are TGTGCCAGCAGCCGACAGGGGACTGGGGCCAACGTCCTGACTTTC. Translating it yields CASSRQGTGANVLTF.

The V call is TRBV7-6, the J call TRBJ1-1; D gene uncertain. The V gene lost 1 base and the J gene lost 1 base, with 7 bases spanning the gap. CDR1 is SGHVS, CDR2 FNYEAQ, per germline. CDR3 length: 14 amino acids. Here the CDR3 DNA reads TGTGCCAGCAGCTTAGGGGCCGCGAACACTGAAGCTTTCTTT. It is translated as CASSLGAANTEAFF.

The rearrangement links TRBV2 to TRBJ2-5; D may be TRBD2 (5 bases). The CDR3 sequence is 13 residues long. Looked up from germline, CDR1 is SNHLY and CDR2 is FYNNEI. V lost 11 bases to trimming and J lost 5 bases, with 18 bases between them. CDR3 nucleotide sequence: TGTGCCTCCGCGAGGGATCGCCGGGAGACCCAGTACTTC. As protein: CASARDRRETQYF.

The CDR3 region has the DNA TGTGCCATCGGGACAGACGGTAGTCAGCCCCAGCATTTT. Amino acid sequence: CAIGTDGSQPQHF. The chain uses TRBV10-3 and TRBJ1-5; 7 nucleotides align to TRBD1. Trimming took 8 bases from V and 6 from J; bases not matched to a gene: 7. The germline CDR1 and CDR2 sequences are ENHRY and SYGVKD. The CDR3 sequence is 13 residues long.

This sequence joins TRBV5-1 and TRBJ1-5; TRBD1 matches 9 bases. The CDR3 is 15 amino acids. Trimming took 3 bases from V and 3 from J; bases not matched to a gene: 4. The V gene's germline CDR1 is SGHRS and CDR2 YFSETQ. CDR3 bases: TGCGCCAGCAGCTCAGGGACAGGGAACAATCAGCCCCAGCATTTT. Its translation is CASSSGTGNNQPQHF.

In this sample, this clone turned up a few times. The CDR3 DNA reads as TGTGCCAGCAGCTTAGGAGATACGGGGAATCAGCCCCAGCATTTT. This codes for CASSLGDTGNQPQHF. This chain connects TRBV7-2 to TRBJ1-5; no clear D. V lost 1 base and J lost 4, with 11 bases in between. This CDR3 spans 15 amino acids. Germline loops: CDR1 SGHTA, CDR2 FQGNSA.

V and J are TRBV6-5 and TRBJ1-2; D is undetermined. Germline lookup yields CDR1 MNHEY and CDR2 SVGAGI. This CDR3 spans 13 amino acids. Trimming stripped 4 bases from V and 7 bases from J, with 13 bases between. The CDR3 sequence: CASSSTKGGGYTF. The CDR3 DNA follows: TGTGCCAGCAGTTCCACGAAGGGAGGTGGCTACACCTTC.

The V gene is TRBV5-1, the J gene TRBJ2-3, with D perhaps TRBD2 (6 bases). Germline V lookup: CDR1 SGHRS, CDR2 YFSETQ. Deletions cut 0 bases from V and 4 bases from J, with 9 bases between. This CDR3 comprises 14 residues. Written as DNA, the CDR3 is TGCGCCAGCAGCTTGGAGTCGGGGGCAGATACGCAGTATTTT. Amino acids: CASSLESGADTQYF.

The chain couples TRBV27 to TRBJ2-3; D gene uncertain. Per the germline V gene, CDR1 is MNHEY and CDR2 is SMNVEV (reference sequence). The CDR3 sequence is 14 residues long. V was pared by 6 bases and J by 7 bases, with 17 bases between. The CDR3 DNA reads TGTGCCAGCAGGGCCCTGACGACTGTGTATACGCAGTATTTT. Protein sequence: CASRALTTVYTQYF.

This clone was counted once. For the CDR3, the DNA is TGTGCCAGCAGCTTCCAGACGGGTTTGAACACTGAAGCTTTCTTT. Its translation is CASSFQTGLNTEAFF. The chain is built from TRBV5-8 and TRBJ1-1; D is unresolved. The CDR3 totals 15 residues. The germline CDR1 and CDR2 sequences are SGHTS and YDEGEE. The germline V and J ends were trimmed by 2 bases and 0 bases, with 11 bases remaining between them.

The sample holds a few counts of this clone. The rearrangement uses TRBV5-1 and TRBJ1-4; TRBD1 aligns across 9 bases. V shed 4 bases and J 4 bases; nucleotides not matched to a gene: 8. CDR3 length: 16 amino acids. Germline V gene data show CDR1 as SGHRS and CDR2 as YFSETQ. CDR3 sequence (DNA): TGCGCCAGCAGCGCCGGAGGGGGACAGGGTAATGAAAAACTGTTTTTT. This codes for CASSAGGGQGNEKLFF.

This clone was detected a few times. J is TRBJ2-2 and V is TRBV7-9, with 8 nucleotides matching TRBD1. This CDR3 is built from 13 residues. V lost 6 bases and J lost 5; bases outside the gene matches: 2. Germline-derived CDR1 and CDR2 are SEHNR and FQNEAQ (reference sequence). The DNA for the CDR3 is TGTGCCAGCAGACAGGGGGTAACCGGGGAGCTGTTTTTT. Translation: CASRQGVTGELFF.

The rearrangement uses TRBV19 and TRBJ1-2, with 8 bases fitting TRBD1. V lost 5 bases, J lost 5 bases, and 13 bases stayed unmatched. CDR1 LNHDA and CDR2 SQIVND come from the germline V gene (reference sequence). The CDR3 covers 16 residues. The DNA for the CDR3 is TGTGCCAGTAGTCCGACCTCGGACAGGGTGGGGTATGGCTACACCTTC. This sequence encodes CASSPTSDRVGYGYTF. Full variable domain (missing parts from reference TRBV19 and TRBJ1-2): DGGITQSPKYLFRKEGQNVTLSCEQNLNHDAMYWYRQDPGQGLRLIYYSQIVNDFQKGDIAEGYSVSREKKESFPLTVTSAQKNPTAFYLCASSPTSDRVGYGYTFGSGTRLTVV.

The chain couples TRBV5-4 to TRBJ1-5; 8 bases match TRBD1. V was clipped by 4 bases and J by 3 bases; unmatched bases: 3. The germline V gene has CDR1 SGHNT and CDR2 YYREEE (reference sequence). The CDR3 consists of 14 residues. CDR3 protein: CASSRQGNNQPQHF. The DNA of the CDR3 is TGTGCCAGCAGCCGACAGGGGAACAATCAGCCCCAGCATTTT.

This rearrangement joins TRBV2 to TRBJ1-2; D is possibly TRBD1 (5 bases). CDR1 is SNHLY, CDR2 FYNNEI, per germline. The length of the CDR3 is 13 residues. The V end lost 3 bases, the J end lost 5 bases, and 10 bases lay between the germline ends. The CDR3 coding sequence is TGTGCCAGCAGTGATGGGGGAGGGTATGGCTACACCTTC. Protein sequence: CASSDGGGYGYTF.